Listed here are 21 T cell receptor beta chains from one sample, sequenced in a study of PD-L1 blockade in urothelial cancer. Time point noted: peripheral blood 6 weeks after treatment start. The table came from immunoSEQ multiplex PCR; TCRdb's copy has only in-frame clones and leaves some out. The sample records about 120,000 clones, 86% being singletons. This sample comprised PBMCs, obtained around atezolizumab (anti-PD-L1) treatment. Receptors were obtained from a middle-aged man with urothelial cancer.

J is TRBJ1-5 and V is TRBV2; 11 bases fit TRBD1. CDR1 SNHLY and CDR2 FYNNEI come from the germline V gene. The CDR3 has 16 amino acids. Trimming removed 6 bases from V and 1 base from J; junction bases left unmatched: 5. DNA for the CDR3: TGTGCCAGCAGCCAGGACAGGGGGCAAAGCAATCAGCCCCAGCATTTT. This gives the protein CASSQDRGQSNQPQHF.

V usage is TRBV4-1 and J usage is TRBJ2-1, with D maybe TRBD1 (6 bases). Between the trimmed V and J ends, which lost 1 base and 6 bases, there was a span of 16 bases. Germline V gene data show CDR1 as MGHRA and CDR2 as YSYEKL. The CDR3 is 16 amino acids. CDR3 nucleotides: TGCGCCAGCAGCCAAGGGTTCGGATTAGGGGGCAATGAGCAGTTCTTC. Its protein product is CASSQGFGLGGNEQFF.

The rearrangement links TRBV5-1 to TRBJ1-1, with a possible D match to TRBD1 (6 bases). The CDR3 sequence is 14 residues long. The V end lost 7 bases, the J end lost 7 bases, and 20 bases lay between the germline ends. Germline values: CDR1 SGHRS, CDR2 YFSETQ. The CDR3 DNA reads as TGCGCCAGCGGACGTACAGGGAAAGATGGTGAAGCTTTCTTT. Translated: CASGRTGKDGEAFF.

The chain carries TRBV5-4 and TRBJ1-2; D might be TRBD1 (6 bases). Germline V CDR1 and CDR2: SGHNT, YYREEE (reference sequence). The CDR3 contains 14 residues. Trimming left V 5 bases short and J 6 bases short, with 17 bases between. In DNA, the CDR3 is TGTGCCAGCAGGAAGACAGGCCTTTGGAATGGCTACACCTTC. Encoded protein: CASRKTGLWNGYTF.

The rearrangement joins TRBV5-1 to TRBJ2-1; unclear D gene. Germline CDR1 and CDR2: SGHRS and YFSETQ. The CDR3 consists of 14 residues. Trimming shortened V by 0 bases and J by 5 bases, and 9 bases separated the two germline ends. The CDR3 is CASSLEPPNNEQFF. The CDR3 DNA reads TGCGCCAGCAGCTTGGAGCCTCCTAACAATGAGCAGTTCTTC.

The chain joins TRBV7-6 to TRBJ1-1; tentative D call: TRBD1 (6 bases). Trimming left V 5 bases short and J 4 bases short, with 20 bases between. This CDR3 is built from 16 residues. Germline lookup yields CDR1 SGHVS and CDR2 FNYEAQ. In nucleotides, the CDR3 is TGTGCCAGCAGCCCTGGGGGGGCCGGAGTCGGCACTGAAGCTTTCTTT. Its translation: CASSPGGAGVGTEAFF.

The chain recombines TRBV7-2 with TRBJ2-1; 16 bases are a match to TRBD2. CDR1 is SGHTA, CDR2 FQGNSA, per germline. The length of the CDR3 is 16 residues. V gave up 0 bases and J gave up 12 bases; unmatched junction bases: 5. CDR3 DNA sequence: TGTGCCAGCAGCTTAGCGCCGGGACTAGCGGGAGGGGGGCAGTTCTTC. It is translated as CASSLAPGLAGGGQFF. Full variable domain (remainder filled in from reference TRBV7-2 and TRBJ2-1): GAGVSQSPSNKVTEKGKDVELRCDPISGHTALYWYRQSLGQGLEFLIYFQGNSAPDKSGLPSDRFSAERTGGSVSTLTIQRTQQEDSAVYLCASSLAPGLAGGGQFFGPGTRLTVL.

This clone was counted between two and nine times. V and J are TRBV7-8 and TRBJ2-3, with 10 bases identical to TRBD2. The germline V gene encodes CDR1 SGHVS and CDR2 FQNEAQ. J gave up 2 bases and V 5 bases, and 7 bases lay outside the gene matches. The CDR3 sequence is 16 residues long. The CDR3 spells CASSRTSGTFTDTQYF. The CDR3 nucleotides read TGTGCCAGCAGCCGAACTAGCGGGACCTTCACAGATACGCAGTATTTT.

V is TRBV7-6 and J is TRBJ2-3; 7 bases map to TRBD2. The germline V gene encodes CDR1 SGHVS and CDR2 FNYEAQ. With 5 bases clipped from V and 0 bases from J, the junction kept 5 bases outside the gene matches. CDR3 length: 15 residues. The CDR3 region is CASSPSGVSTDTQYF. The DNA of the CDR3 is TGTGCCAGCAGCCCCAGCGGGGTTAGCACAGATACGCAGTATTTT.

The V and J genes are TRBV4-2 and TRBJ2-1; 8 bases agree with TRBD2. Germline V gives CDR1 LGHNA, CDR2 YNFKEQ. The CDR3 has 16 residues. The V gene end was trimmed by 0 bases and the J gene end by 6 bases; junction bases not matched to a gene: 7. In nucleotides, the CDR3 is TGTGCCAGCAGCCAAGATCTTGGGACTAGGGGCAATGAGCAGTTCTTC. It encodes CASSQDLGTRGNEQFF.

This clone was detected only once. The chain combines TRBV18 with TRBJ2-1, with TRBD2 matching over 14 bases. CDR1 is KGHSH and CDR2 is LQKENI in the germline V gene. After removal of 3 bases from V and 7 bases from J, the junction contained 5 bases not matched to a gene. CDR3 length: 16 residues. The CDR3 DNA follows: TGTGCCAGCTCACCCGGACTAGCGGGAGGCTCGAATGAGCAGTTCTTC. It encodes CASSPGLAGGSNEQFF. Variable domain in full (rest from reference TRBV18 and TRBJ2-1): NAGVMQNPRHLVRRRGQEARLRCSPMKGHSHVYWYRQLPEEGLKFMVYLQKENIIDESGMPKERFSAEFPKEGPSILRIQQVVRGDSAAYFCASSPGLAGGSNEQFFGPGTRLTVL.

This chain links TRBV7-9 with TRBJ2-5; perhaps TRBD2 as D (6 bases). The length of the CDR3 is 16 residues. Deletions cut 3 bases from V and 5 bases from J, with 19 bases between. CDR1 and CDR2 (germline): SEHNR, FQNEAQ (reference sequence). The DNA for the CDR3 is TGTGCCAGCAGCTTTACGGGACTCAGGACATCTGAGACCCAGTACTTC. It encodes CASSFTGLRTSETQYF. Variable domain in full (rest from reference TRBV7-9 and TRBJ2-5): DTGVSQNPRHKITKRGQNVTFRCDPISEHNRLYWYRQTLGQGPEFLTYFQNEAQLEKSRLLSDRFSAERPKGSFSTLEIQRTEQGDSAMYLCASSFTGLRTSETQYFGPGTRLLVL.

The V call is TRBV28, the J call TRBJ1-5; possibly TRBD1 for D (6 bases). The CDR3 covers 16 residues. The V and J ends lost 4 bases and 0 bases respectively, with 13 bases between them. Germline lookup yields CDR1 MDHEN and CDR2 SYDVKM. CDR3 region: CASSSGTRGSNQPQHF. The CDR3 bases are TGTGCCAGCAGTTCCGGAACCAGGGGTAGCAATCAGCCCCAGCATTTT. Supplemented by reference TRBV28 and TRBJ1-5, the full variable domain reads DVKVTQSSRYLVKRTGEKVFLECVQDMDHENMFWYRQDPGLGLRLIYFSYDVKMKEKGDIPEGYSVSREKKERFSLILESASTNQTSMYLCASSSGTRGSNQPQHFGDGTRLSIL.

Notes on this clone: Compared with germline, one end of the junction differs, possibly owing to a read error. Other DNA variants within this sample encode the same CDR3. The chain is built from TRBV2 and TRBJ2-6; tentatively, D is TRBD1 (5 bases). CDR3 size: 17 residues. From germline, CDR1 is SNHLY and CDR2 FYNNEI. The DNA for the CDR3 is TGTGCCAGCAGGGGGTGGGGCTCCGCCTCTGGGGCCAACGTCCTGACTTTT. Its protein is CASRGWGSASGANVLTF.

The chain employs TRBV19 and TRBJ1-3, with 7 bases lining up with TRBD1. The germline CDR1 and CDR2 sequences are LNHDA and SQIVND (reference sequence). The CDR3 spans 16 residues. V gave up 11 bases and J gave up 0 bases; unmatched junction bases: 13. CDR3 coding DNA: TGTGCCTCAAGCGAGACAGGGTCCTACTCTGGAAACACCATATATTTT. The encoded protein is CASSETGSYSGNTIYF.

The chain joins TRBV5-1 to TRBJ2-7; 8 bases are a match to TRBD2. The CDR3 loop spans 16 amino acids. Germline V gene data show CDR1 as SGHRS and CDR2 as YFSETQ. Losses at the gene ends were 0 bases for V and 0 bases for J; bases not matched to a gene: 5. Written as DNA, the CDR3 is TGCGCCAGCAGCTTGGGGGCGGGAGGTTTCTCCTACGAGCAGTACTTC. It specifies CASSLGAGGFSYEQYF.

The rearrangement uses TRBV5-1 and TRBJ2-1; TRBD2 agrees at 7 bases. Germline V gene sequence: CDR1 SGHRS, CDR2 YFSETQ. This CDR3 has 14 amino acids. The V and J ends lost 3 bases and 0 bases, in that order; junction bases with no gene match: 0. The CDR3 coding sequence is TGCGCCAGCAGCTCTAGCGGCTCCTACAATGAGCAGTTCTTC. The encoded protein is CASSSSGSYNEQFF.

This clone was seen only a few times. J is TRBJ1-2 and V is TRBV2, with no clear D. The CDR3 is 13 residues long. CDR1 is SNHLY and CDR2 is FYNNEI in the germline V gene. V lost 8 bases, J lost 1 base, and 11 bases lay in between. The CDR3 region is CASAGGNNYGYTF. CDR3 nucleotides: TGTGCCAGCGCGGGAGGAAATAACTATGGCTACACCTTC. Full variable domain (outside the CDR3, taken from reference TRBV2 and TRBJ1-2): EPEVTQTPSHQVTQMGQEVILRCVPISNHLYFYWYRQILGQKVEFLVSFYNNEISEKSEIFDDQFSVERPDGSNFTLKIRSTKLEDSAMYFCASAGGNNYGYTFGSGTRLTVV.

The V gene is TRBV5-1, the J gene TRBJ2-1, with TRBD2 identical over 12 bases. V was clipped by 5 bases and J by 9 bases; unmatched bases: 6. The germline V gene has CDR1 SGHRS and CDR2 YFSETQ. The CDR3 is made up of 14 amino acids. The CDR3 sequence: CASRTRLAGVEQFF. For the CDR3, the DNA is TGCGCCAGCAGGACCAGACTAGCGGGAGTTGAGCAGTTCTTC.

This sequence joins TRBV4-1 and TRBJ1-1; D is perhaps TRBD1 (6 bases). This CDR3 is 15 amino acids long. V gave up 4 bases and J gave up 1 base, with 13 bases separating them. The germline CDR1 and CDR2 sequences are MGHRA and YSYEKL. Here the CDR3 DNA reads TGCGCCAGCAGCCTAAACAGGGTCGGGAACACTGAAGCTTTCTTT. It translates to CASSLNRVGNTEAFF.

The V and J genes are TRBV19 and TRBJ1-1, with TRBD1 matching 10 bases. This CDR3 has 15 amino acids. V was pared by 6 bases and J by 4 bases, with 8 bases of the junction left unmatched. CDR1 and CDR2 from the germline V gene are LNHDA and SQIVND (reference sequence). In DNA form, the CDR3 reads TGTGCCAGTAGACGACAGGGGGCGTTAAGCACTGAAGCTTTCTTT. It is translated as CASRRQGALSTEAFF.